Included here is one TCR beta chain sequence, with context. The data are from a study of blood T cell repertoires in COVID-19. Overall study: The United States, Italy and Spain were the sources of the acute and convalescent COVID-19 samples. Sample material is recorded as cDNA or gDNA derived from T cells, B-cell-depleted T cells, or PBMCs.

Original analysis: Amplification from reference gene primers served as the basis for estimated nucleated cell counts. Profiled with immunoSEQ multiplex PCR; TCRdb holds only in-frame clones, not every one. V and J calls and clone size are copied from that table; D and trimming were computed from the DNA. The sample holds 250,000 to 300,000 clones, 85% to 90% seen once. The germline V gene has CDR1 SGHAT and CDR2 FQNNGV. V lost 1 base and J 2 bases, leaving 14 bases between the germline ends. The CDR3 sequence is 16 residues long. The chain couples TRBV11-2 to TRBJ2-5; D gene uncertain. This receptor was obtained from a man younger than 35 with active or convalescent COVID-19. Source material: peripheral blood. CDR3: CASSLGVRAYQETQYF. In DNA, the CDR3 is TGTGCCAGCAGCTTAGGCGTCCGAGCGTATCAAGAGACCCAGTACTTC.